The rows below give T cell receptor beta chains drawn from one sample of a study of blood T cell repertoires in COVID-19. Assay used: immunoSEQ multiplex PCR; TCRdb lists only in-frame clones, some missing. The sample holds fewer than 350,000 clones, almost 85% seen once. Material: peripheral blood. The receptor source for this set is a human donor in a cohort sampled during active COVID-19. CDR3s include the opening cysteine and the closing phenylalanine or tryptophan. Fields, in order: V gene, clone size, D gene, J gene, CDR3 DNA, CDR3 protein. The D gene is left open where the match is weak. The size of a clone is reported for some rows only, either as once, few or many, or as a class for expanded clones.

V: TRBV5-6; size: .; D: .; J: TRBJ1-1; DNA: TGTGCCAGCAGCTTGACAAAATCCGGAGGGGACACTGAAGCTTTCTTT; CDR3: CASSLTKSGGDTEAFF
V: TRBV4-2; size: .; D: TRBD2; J: TRBJ2-3; DNA: TGTGCCAGCAGCCCATTTAGCGGGGGGGCTGCGGATACGCAGTATTTT; CDR3: CASSPFSGGAADTQYF
V: TRBV5-4; size: .; D: .; J: TRBJ1-1; DNA: TGTGCCAGCAGCTTTCCGGGAATGAACACTGAAGCTTTCTTT; CDR3: CASSFPGMNTEAFF
V: TRBV2; size: .; D: .; J: TRBJ1-3; DNA: TGTGCCAGCATCGCAGGGGTTCGCGGAAACACCATATATTTT; CDR3: CASIAGVRGNTIYF
V: TRBV5-1; size: .; D: .; J: TRBJ1-2; DNA: TGCGCCAGCAGCGTGACAGACTATGGCTACACCTTC; CDR3: CASSVTDYGYTF
V: TRBV9; size: .; D: .; J: TRBJ2-3; DNA: TGTGCCAGCAGGAAGGGAGGTCTCACAGATACGCAGTATTTT; CDR3: CASRKGGLTDTQYF
V: TRBV18; size: .; D: .; J: TRBJ2-5; DNA: TGTGCCAGCTCACCAAGGCAGGGGCGACAAGAGACCCAGTACTTC; CDR3: CASSPRQGRQETQYF
V: TRBV2; size: .; D: .; J: TRBJ2-7; DNA: TGTGCCAGCAGGGTTGGGCCCTACGAGCAGTACTTC; CDR3: CASRVGPYEQYF
V: TRBV5-1; size: .; D: TRBD2; J: TRBJ2-6; DNA: TGCGCCAGCAGCCCGAGCGGGGGCCTGTCCGGGGCCAACGTCCTGACTTTC; CDR3: CASSPSGGLSGANVLTF
V: TRBV10-2; size: .; D: TRBD1; J: TRBJ2-7; DNA: TGCGCCAGCGGGGACAGGGCCGACGAGCAGTACTTC; CDR3: CASGDRADEQYF
V: TRBV15; size: few; D: TRBD2; J: TRBJ2-1; DNA: TGTGCCACCAGCAGGGGAAGCGGGGAGACAAATGAGCAGTTCTTC; CDR3: CATSRGSGETNEQFF
V: TRBV10-2; size: .; D: TRBD1; J: TRBJ1-2; DNA: TGCGCCAGCACCCCGACAGGGAAATCTCCCATTCTCGGCTACACCTTC; CDR3: CASTPTGKSPILGYTF
V: TRBV7-3; size: .; D: TRBD2; J: TRBJ2-2; DNA: TGTGCCAGCAGTCGGAGCGGGGGTTCCGGGGAGCTGTTTTTT; CDR3: CASSRSGGSGELFF
V: TRBV6-5; size: .; D: TRBD1; J: TRBJ2-5; DNA: TGTGCCAGCAGTTACAGGACAGGGGCTGGGCAAGAGACCCAGTACTTC; CDR3: CASSYRTGAGQETQYF
V: TRBV5-1; size: .; D: .; J: TRBJ2-2; DNA: TGCGCCAGCACCTCAAAAGGGGTCGGGGAGCTGTTTTTT; CDR3: CASTSKGVGELFF
V: TRBV2; size: .; D: TRBD2; J: TRBJ2-3; DNA: TGTGCCAGCATCTGGCGGGGGTCAGATACGCAGTATTTT; CDR3: CASIWRGSDTQYF
V: TRBV6-2/TRBV6-3; size: .; D: .; J: TRBJ1-1; DNA: TGTGCCAGCAGCCCTTCCCGGGACACCTACACTGAAGCTTTCTTT; CDR3: CASSPSRDTYTEAFF
V: TRBV7-2; size: .; D: .; J: TRBJ1-1; DNA: TGTGCCAGCAGCTTAGCGATGGGGGGGGCCCTGATGAACACTGAAGCTTTCTTT; CDR3: CASSLAMGGALMNTEAFF
V: TRBV2; size: once; D: TRBD1; J: TRBJ1-2; DNA: TGTGCCAGCAGACGAGGGGGCTCGGGCTATGGCTACACCTTC; CDR3: CASRRGGSGYGYTF
V: TRBV12-3/TRBV12-4; size: .; D: .; J: TRBJ1-1; DNA: TGTGCCAGCAGTTCCCCCGCAGGTTCAGAAGCTTTCTTT; CDR3: CASSSPAGSEAFF
V: TRBV5-1; size: .; D: TRBD1; J: TRBJ1-4; DNA: TGCGCCAGCAGCTTATCCGGGCTCCCAGGGGGTGAAAAACTGTTTTTT; CDR3: CASSLSGLPGGEKLFF
V: TRBV3-1/TRBV3-2; size: .; D: TRBD1; J: TRBJ2-7; DNA: TGTGCCAGCAGCCAAGTCACCGGGACAGGCGATGGTGAGCAGTACTTC; CDR3: CASSQVTGTGDGEQYF
V: TRBV25-1; size: once; D: .; J: TRBJ2-7; DNA: TGTGCCAGCAGTGTTCCACAAACCCCCTACGAGCAGTACTTC; CDR3: CASSVPQTPYEQYF
V: TRBV7-9; size: .; D: TRBD1; J: TRBJ1-2; DNA: TGTGCCAGCAGCTCCCGGGGGGCAGGGGGCGCGGATGGCTACACCTTC; CDR3: CASSSRGAGGADGYTF
V: TRBV10-3; size: .; D: .; J: TRBJ1-1; DNA: TGTGCCATCACCCAGGGGCGGGTGATCATGAACACTGAAGCTTTCTTT; CDR3: CAITQGRVIMNTEAFF
V: TRBV5-6; size: .; D: .; J: TRBJ1-2; DNA: TGTGCCAGCAGCTTGGGTCCGATTCTATCCTTC; CDR3: CASSLGPILSF
V: TRBV9; size: .; D: TRBD1; J: TRBJ1-6; DNA: TGTGCCCGGGGGACAGATAATTCACCCCTCCACTTT; CDR3: CARGTDNSPLHF
V: TRBV5-1; size: .; D: TRBD1; J: TRBJ1-6; DNA: TGCGCCAGCAGTCCGGGACAGGATAATTCACCCCTCCACTTT; CDR3: CASSPGQDNSPLHF
V: TRBV14; size: .; D: TRBD1; J: TRBJ2-6; DNA: TGTGCCAGCAGCCAGCGAATGGGGACAGGGGGTCTCGTGGCCAACGTCCTGACTTTC; CDR3: CASSQRMGTGGLVANVLTF
V: TRBV5-6; size: .; D: TRBD1; J: TRBJ1-2; DNA: TGTGCCAGCAGCTTTTCCCGGGACAGGGGGCTTGGCTACACCTTC; CDR3: CASSFSRDRGLGYTF
V: TRBV24-1; size: few; D: .; J: TRBJ2-2; DNA: TGTGCCACCAGGTCAGACGGGGAGCTGTTTTTT; CDR3: CATRSDGELFF
V: TRBV9; size: .; D: TRBD1; J: TRBJ2-3; DNA: TGTGCCAGCAGCGTAGGACAGGGCCGCACAGATACGCAGTATTTT; CDR3: CASSVGQGRTDTQYF
V: TRBV6-5; size: .; D: .; J: TRBJ2-3; DNA: TGTGCCAGCAGTTATACGGGTTTGGCAGATACGCAGTATTTT; CDR3: CASSYTGLADTQYF
V: TRBV6-5; size: once; D: .; J: TRBJ1-1; DNA: TGTGCCAGCAGTTACAGTCGGGACACTGAAGCTTTCTTT; CDR3: CASSYSRDTEAFF
V: TRBV7-9; size: .; D: TRBD2; J: TRBJ2-7; DNA: TGTGCCAGCGGCGGGGGAACAGAAGAGCAGTACTTC; CDR3: CASGGGTEEQYF
V: TRBV10-2; size: few; D: TRBD1; J: TRBJ2-7; DNA: TGCGCCAGCAGTGGCAGGGGGTACGAGCAGTACTTC; CDR3: CASSGRGYEQYF